This paragraph covers one T cell receptor beta chain sequence. The library had UMIs added by 3' ligation of an oligonucleotide to TCR cDNA. This sample is part of a study of naive and memory T cell subsets. The CDR3 is made up of 17 amino acids. CDR1 is SGHAT, CDR2 FQNNGV, per germline. V dropped 5 bases and J dropped 5; count of bases not matched to a gene: 17. Amplification of ligated cDNA took four PCR rounds with SP2 and nested alpha and beta constant primers. TCRdb re-called the 5' RACE reads with MiXCR, one entry per CDR3 protein. Here the sample spans about 56,000 distinct CDR3 sequences, around 8% being singletons.

The receptor was derived from a female donor in good health. The chain carries TRBV11-2 and TRBJ2-7, with 8 bases that match TRBD2. The CDR3 DNA follows: TGTGCCAGCAGCGCGGTTAAAAAGAGCGGGGGTTGGGACGAGCAGTACTTC. Amino acid sequence: CASSAVKKSGGWDEQYF.